This is a list of T cell receptor beta chains from one sample in a study of blood T cell repertoires in COVID-19. The repertoire was sequenced with immunoSEQ multiplex PCR; TCRdb's copy has only in-frame clones and lacks some. The repertoire holds 130,000 or so clones, about four fifths seen once, with roughly 9.2% in the top ten. What was sequenced was PBMCs or T cells enriched from blood (not recorded which). These receptors were taken from a man aged 50 to 60 who had recovered from COVID-19. CDR3s leave out the opening cysteine and the closing phenylalanine or tryptophan.

>TRBV19
ASRTGHQPQH
>TRBV18
ASSPPTGGNTGELF
>TRBV7-9
ASSRLMENQPQH
>TRBV14
ASSRGEETQY
>TRBV4-3
ASSHSAGTIYNEQF
>TRBV5-6
ASSLGLEAF
>TRBV5-4
ASSFRLGEGTEAF
>TRBV24-1
ATSGNSGGANEQF
>TRBV15
ATSRNFQGYEQY
>TRBV12-3/TRBV12-4
ASTNGPNQPQH
>TRBV5-5
ASSLDRGNYGYT
>TRBV3-1/TRBV3-2
ASTKHGLAGGPGTDTQY
>TRBV9
ASSPTGERNTIY
>TRBV7-2
ASSPRALGYNEQF